Following are 10 T cell receptor beta chains from one sample sequenced in a study of regulatory T cells in long-lasting Graves disease. Specified time point: newly diagnosed GD, antithyroid drugs for less than 3 months. The TCR library was made from RNA that had been extracted from PBMCs in TRIzol. Assembly of TCR beta libraries relied on iRepertoire HTBI primers together with Arm-PCR of CDR3 regions. TCRdb called the multiplex PCR reads again in MiXCR, with one record for every CDR3 protein. This sample has 400,000 to 550,000 distinct CDR3 sequences; 14% to 15% occur once, and the top ten carry approximately 15%. In addition, the sample was reused for a study of T cells in Graves' hyperthyroidism and ophthalmopathy.

This specimen consisted of peripheral blood mononuclear cells (PBMCs), obtained at new diagnosis, from a patient treated with antithyroid drugs. The receptors stem from a young woman with Graves disease.

There are many counts of this clonotype. V is TRBV24-1 and J is TRBJ1-1, with D possibly being TRBD1 (5 bases). Per the germline V gene, CDR1 is KGHDR and CDR2 is SFDVKD. Trimming removed 4 bases from V and 1 base from J, with 15 bases in between. The CDR3 is made up of 16 amino acids. The CDR3 sequence is CATSDSSAGQNTEAFF. DNA of the CDR3: TGTGCCACCAGTGACTCATCTGCAGGGCAGAACACTGAAGCTTTCTTT.

The sample holds a few counts of this clonotype. The chain couples TRBV12-3 or TRBV12-4 to TRBJ2-5; D might be TRBD2 (5 bases). The ends were cut back, 6 bases at V and 2 bases at J, with 22 bases in the middle. The length of the CDR3 is 17 residues. CDR3: CASSLYVVGVRQETQYF. The CDR3 region has the DNA TGTGCCAGCAGCCTATATGTTGTCGGGGTTCGTCAAGAGACCCAGTACTTC.

This clonotype was observed many times. The CDR3, as DNA: TGTGCCAGCAGTCCCACAGGGGACTCCTACAATGAGCAGTTCTTC. Encoded protein: CASSPTGDSYNEQFF. V is TRBV11-2 and J is TRBJ2-1; TRBD1 agrees at 7 bases. Germline trimming cut 6 bases from V and 0 bases from J; bases unmatched to any gene: 5. This CDR3 is built from 15 residues. Germline V lookup: CDR1 SGHAT, CDR2 FQNNGV.

This clonotype appeared a few times. V is TRBV3-1 and J is TRBJ2-6; no firm D call. V was clipped by 1 base and J by 2 bases, with 9 bases between them. The CDR3 consists of 16 residues. Germline V gene lookup returns CDR1 LGHDT and CDR2 YNNKEL (reference sequence). CDR3 sequence reads: CASSQVEKAGANVLTF. As DNA, the CDR3 is TGTGCCAGCAGCCAAGTGGAAAAGGCTGGGGCCAACGTCCTGACTTTC. The full variable domain, completed using reference TRBV3-1 and TRBJ2-6, is DTAVSQTPKYLVTQMGNDKSIKCEQNLGHDTMYWYKQDSKKFLKIMFSYNNKELIINETVPNRFSPKSPDKAHLNLHINSLELGDSAVYFCASSQVEKAGANVLTFGAGSRLTVL.

The chain couples TRBV7-6 to TRBJ2-5, with D tentatively TRBD1 or TRBD2 (6 bases each). Trimming shortened V by 4 bases and J by 4 bases, and 16 bases separated the two germline ends. This CDR3 contains 15 residues. CDR1 is SGHVS and CDR2 is FNYEAQ in the germline V gene. CDR3 loop: CASSYLGGKGETQYF. CDR3 coding DNA: TGTGCCAGCAGCTATTTGGGGGGCAAGGGAGAGACCCAGTACTTC. The complete variable domain, with remaining parts taken from reference TRBV7-6 and TRBJ2-5, reads GAGVSQSPRYKVTKRGQDVALRCDPISGHVSLYWYRQALGQGPEFLTYFNYEAQQDKSGLPNDRFSAERPEGSISTLTIQRTEQRDSAMYRCASSYLGGKGETQYFGPGTRLLVL.

The chain employs TRBV9 and TRBJ1-4, with 11 bases lining up with TRBD1. Per the germline V gene, CDR1 is SGDLS and CDR2 is YYNGEE. The CDR3 length is 14 residues. Unmatched junction bases numbered 5, after V lost 7 bases and J lost 6 bases. CDR3 sequence reads: CASGGGQGDEKLFF. CDR3 nucleotide sequence: TGTGCCAGCGGGGGGGGACAGGGGGATGAAAAACTGTTTTTT.

This clonotype was seen ten or more times. The CDR3 reads CASSVQQTGLGNTIYF. The DNA for the CDR3 is TGTGCCAGCAGCGTACAACAAACAGGGTTAGGAAACACCATATATTTT. This chain uses TRBV7-2 with TRBJ1-3; D possibly corresponds to TRBD1 (6 bases). Germline values: CDR1 SGHTA, CDR2 FQGNSA. There are 16 residues in the CDR3. Trimming took off 5 bases at V and 4 bases at J, with 18 bases between the two ends.

The chain recombines TRBV6-1 with TRBJ2-5, with D perhaps matching TRBD1 (5 bases). Germline lookup yields CDR1 MNHNS and CDR2 SASEGT. Trimming cost V 4 bases and J 6 bases, with 12 bases left between them. The CDR3 is made up of 13 amino acids. CDR3 DNA: TGTGCCAGCAGTGGCAGGGCAGGAAAGACCCAGTACTTC. Its protein product is CASSGRAGKTQYF.

V and J are TRBV19 and TRBJ2-2; TRBD2 matches 7 bases. The junction had 6 bases not matched to a gene; V was cut back by 7 bases and J by 4 bases. CDR1 LNHDA and CDR2 SQIVND come from the germline V gene (reference sequence). The CDR3 spans 14 residues. CDR3 sequence: CASNRRETTGELFF. The CDR3 DNA reads TGTGCCAGTAATCGGCGGGAGACCACCGGGGAGCTGTTTTTT. Full variable domain (missing parts from reference TRBV19 and TRBJ2-2): DGGITQSPKYLFRKEGQNVTLSCEQNLNHDAMYWYRQDPGQGLRLIYYSQIVNDFQKGDIAEGYSVSREKKESFPLTVTSAQKNPTAFYLCASNRRETTGELFFGEGSRLTVL.

In its sample, this clonotype was seen many times. The rearrangement uses TRBV30 and TRBJ2-7; TRBD2 agrees at 8 bases. CDR1 and CDR2 from the germline V gene are GTSNPN and SVGIG (reference sequence). The CDR3 runs 14 residues. Trimming removed 0 bases from V and 5 bases from J; junction bases left unmatched: 6. The CDR3 is CAWSVIGREDEQYF. The CDR3 DNA reads TGTGCCTGGAGTGTAATTGGGCGGGAGGACGAGCAGTACTTC.